These 29 T cell receptor beta chains were all obtained from the same sample, sequenced in a study of blood T cell repertoires in COVID-19. Method: immunoSEQ multiplex PCR; TCRdb's copy keeps in-frame clones and lacks some. Here the sample spans roughly 25,000 clones, approximately 75% being singletons. The sequenced sample consisted of peripheral blood. These receptor sequences come from a man aged 45-65 years with COVID-19, enrolled during active disease.

This clone was seen a single time. The CDR3 DNA follows: TGTGCCAGCAGCTTGCAACCAGGGGTTGAAGCTTTCTTT. This translates into CASSLQPGVEAFF. This sequence joins TRBV5-5 and TRBJ1-1, with D possibly matching TRBD1 (6 bases). The germline gives CDR1 SGHKS, CDR2 YYEKEE (reference sequence). V was clipped by 1 base and J by 7 bases, with 11 bases between them. This CDR3 region has 13 residues.

This sequence joins TRBV11-2 and TRBJ1-6; D might be TRBD1 (6 bases). Germline V lookup: CDR1 SGHAT, CDR2 FQNNGV. The CDR3 has 16 residues. Deletions cut 7 bases from V and 4 bases from J, with 17 bases between. The CDR3 bases are TGTGCCAGCAACTCGGGCGGGGGCCTATATAATTCACCCCTCCACTTT. This translates into CASNSGGGLYNSPLHF.

The chain joins TRBV4-1 to TRBJ2-3, with TRBD2 matching 10 bases. V was clipped by 9 bases and J by 3 bases; unmatched bases: 6. Germline V CDR1 and CDR2: MGHRA, YSYEKL. There are 14 residues in the CDR3. The CDR3 DNA reads TGCGCCAGTAAACAGCGGGGGGGGACAGATACGCAGTATTTT. Its translation: CASKQRGGTDTQYF.

The CDR3 reads CASTGQASYNEQFF. CDR3 coding DNA: TGTGCCAGCACTGGACAGGCGTCCTACAATGAGCAGTTCTTC. V is TRBV6-5 and J is TRBJ2-1, with 7 bases matching TRBD1. V lost 7 bases, J lost 1 base, and 4 bases stayed unmatched. Germline V gene lookup returns CDR1 MNHEY and CDR2 SVGAGI. The CDR3 covers 14 residues.

The gene calls are TRBV18 and TRBJ2-5, with D maybe TRBD1 (5 bases). V shed 3 bases and J shed 0 bases, with 14 bases lying between them. Germline CDR1 and CDR2: KGHSH and LQKENI. This CDR3 has 16 amino acids. The CDR3 nucleotides are TGTGCCAGCTCACCCGCCCACCGCAGGGACCAAGAGACCCAGTACTTC. Encoded protein: CASSPAHRRDQETQYF.

This chain links TRBV27 with TRBJ2-3; TRBD1 matches at 8 bases. Germline V gives CDR1 MNHEY, CDR2 SMNVEV (reference sequence). CDR3 length: 12 amino acids. With 6 bases clipped from V and 8 bases from J, the junction kept 4 bases outside the gene matches. CDR3 coding DNA: TGTGCCAGCAGCCTAGACAGGGGTACGCAGTATTTT. Translation: CASSLDRGTQYF.

This chain uses TRBV24-1 with TRBJ2-3; 7 nucleotides align to TRBD1. The V segment lost 5 bases and the J segment 0 bases; nucleotides outside the gene matches: 7. The germline V gene encodes CDR1 KGHDR and CDR2 SFDVKD. The CDR3 extends over 16 amino acids. CDR3 coding DNA: TGTGCCACCAGTGGCGGACCGGGACAGAGCACAGATACGCAGTATTTT. Encoded protein: CATSGGPGQSTDTQYF.

This chain uses TRBV7-3 with TRBJ2-7; TRBD2 is a possible D gene (6 bases). There are 14 residues in the CDR3. CDR1 and CDR2 from the germline V gene are SGHTA and FQGTGA. V was shortened by 5 bases and J by 2 bases, with 13 bases between the two germline ends. DNA for the CDR3: TGTGCCAGCAGCCCGGGGCGGGGCGCCTACGAGCAGTACTTC. Its translation: CASSPGRGAYEQYF.

The genes are TRBV12-3 or TRBV12-4 and TRBJ1-1; D not resolved. Trimming left V 6 bases short and J 4 bases short, with 12 bases between. The CDR3 consists of 13 residues. DNA for the CDR3: TGTGCCAGCAGCCCCGGTCGCGCCACTGAAGCTTTCTTT. It is translated as CASSPGRATEAFF.

This rearrangement joins TRBV28 to TRBJ1-5, with TRBD1 matching over 9 bases. The CDR3 has 15 residues. J gave up 6 bases and V 5 bases, and 8 bases lay outside the gene matches. Per germline, CDR1 MDHEN and CDR2 SYDVKM. CDR3 nucleotides: TGTGCCAGCAGTCCCGCGGGACAGGGACCTCAGCCCCAGCATTTT. Residues: CASSPAGQGPQPQHF.

The J gene is TRBJ2-2, the V gene TRBV10-3; D call uncertain. V gave up 7 bases and J gave up 1 base, with 4 bases separating them. From germline, CDR1 is ENHRY and CDR2 SYGVKD. The CDR3 contains 12 residues. CDR3 sequence: CAINGNTGELFF. CDR3 coding DNA: TGTGCCATCAACGGGAACACCGGGGAGCTGTTTTTT.

The chain has TRBV10-3 and TRBJ2-5; a possible D gene is TRBD1 (5 bases). CDR3 size: 14 residues. Germline V gene sequence: CDR1 ENHRY, CDR2 SYGVKD. Trimming removed 4 bases from V and 5 bases from J, with 14 bases in between. As DNA, the CDR3 is TGTGCCATCAGTGGCGATACAGGTCAGGAGACCCAGTACTTC. It yields the protein CAISGDTGQETQYF.

The rearrangement links TRBV4-1 to TRBJ2-1; D remains unclear. With 4 bases removed from V and 0 bases from J, the gap between germline ends came to 10 bases. This CDR3 contains 15 residues. Germline assignment: CDR1 MGHRA and CDR2 YSYEKL. CDR3 loop: CASSRAMSSYNEQFF. DNA of the CDR3: TGCGCCAGCAGCCGGGCGATGAGCTCCTACAATGAGCAGTTCTTC.

The rearrangement uses TRBV7-9 and TRBJ1-6; no clear D gene. V lost 5 bases to trimming and J lost 9 bases, with 17 bases between them. The CDR3 length is 15 residues. Per the germline V gene, CDR1 is SEHNR and CDR2 is FQNEAQ (reference sequence). CDR3 nucleotide sequence: TGTGCCAGCAGCCCCGGTATATTGGGGAGTTCACCCCTCCACTTT. It specifies CASSPGILGSSPLHF.

The genes are TRBV6-6 and TRBJ2-1; TRBD1 aligns across 7 bases. The germline CDR1 and CDR2 sequences are MNHNY and SVGAGI (reference sequence). This CDR3 contains 15 residues. The J segment lost 5 bases and the V segment lost 4 bases, leaving 8 bases of the junction unmatched. CDR3 sequence reads: CASSSTGQPNNEQFF. The CDR3 region has the DNA TGTGCCAGCAGTTCTACGGGACAGCCAAACAATGAGCAGTTCTTC.

The chain uses TRBV5-5 and TRBJ1-1, with D possibly being TRBD1 (5 bases). Trimming left V 2 bases short and J 5 bases short, with 13 bases between. The V gene's germline CDR1 is SGHKS and CDR2 YYEKEE (reference sequence). This CDR3 region has 14 residues. CDR3 bases: TGTGCCAGCAGCTTCCAGGGAGGTCGGACTGAAGCTTTCTTT. Protein product: CASSFQGGRTEAFF.

This clone was detected only a few times. The rearrangement uses TRBV9 and TRBJ2-3; 10 bases are a match to TRBD2. The germline V gene encodes CDR1 SGDLS and CDR2 YYNGEE. Losses at the gene ends were 9 bases for V and 3 bases for J; bases not matched to a gene: 4. The CDR3 runs to 13 residues. This CDR3 is CATGTSVTDTQYF. The CDR3 DNA sequence: TGTGCCACCGGGACTAGCGTTACAGATACGCAGTATTTT.

The J gene is TRBJ1-2, the V gene TRBV30; TRBD1 aligns across 7 bases. V dropped 1 base and J dropped 5; count of bases not matched to a gene: 4. CDR1 is GTSNPN and CDR2 is SVGIG in the germline V gene (reference sequence). CDR3 length: 13 residues. CDR3 loop: CAWSEGDRYGYTF. The CDR3 DNA is TGTGCCTGGAGTGAGGGGGACAGATATGGCTACACCTTC. The full variable domain, its missing parts supplied by reference TRBV30 and TRBJ1-2, is SQTIHQWPATLVQPVGSPLSLECTVEGTSNPNLYWYRQAAGRGLQLLFYSVGIGQISSEVPQNLSASRPQDRQFILSSKKLLLSDSGFYLCAWSEGDRYGYTFGSGTRLTVV.

V gene TRBV6-2 or TRBV6-3 combines with J gene TRBJ1-3; D remains unclear. CDR1 and CDR2 (germline): MNHEY, SVGEGT. This CDR3 is built from 14 residues. V was cut by 4 bases and J by 0 bases, with 7 bases left in between. The CDR3 sequence is CASSSVLSGNTIYF. CDR3 coding DNA: TGTGCCAGCAGTTCAGTGCTCTCTGGAAACACCATATATTTT.

J is TRBJ1-1 and V is TRBV5-1; TRBD1 matches 7 bases. The V gene's germline CDR1 is SGHRS and CDR2 YFSETQ. The junction had 8 bases not matched to a gene; V was cut back by 0 bases and J by 0 bases. The CDR3 length is 17 residues. This CDR3 is CASSLAPTGTVNTEAFF. The CDR3 DNA follows: TGCGCCAGCAGCTTGGCCCCCACCGGGACAGTGAACACTGAAGCTTTCTTT.

In this sample, this clone turned up once. J is TRBJ2-3 and V is TRBV10-1, with 7 bases identical to TRBD2. J was trimmed by 4 bases and V by 6 bases; bases with no gene match: 7. The germline V gene encodes CDR1 WNHNN and CDR2 SYGVQD (reference sequence). The CDR3 extends over 14 amino acids. The CDR3 DNA is TGCGCCAGCAGCCACAGCGGGGTCTCAGATACGCAGTATTTT. Translation gives CASSHSGVSDTQYF.

This clone was seen only once. The rearrangement uses TRBV3-1 (or the pseudogene TRBV3-2) and TRBJ1-4; no firm D call. Germline CDR1 and CDR2: LGHDT and YNNKEL (reference sequence). V lost 4 bases and J 5 bases, leaving 14 bases between the germline ends. This CDR3 spans 15 amino acids. The CDR3 here is CASSPRERANEKLFF. The DNA for the CDR3 is TGTGCCAGCAGCCCCCGGGAGAGGGCCAATGAAAAACTGTTTTTT.

The V gene is TRBV10-2, the J gene TRBJ1-4; D is uncertain. The CDR3 runs to 14 residues. The V and J ends lost 6 bases and 7 bases respectively, with 15 bases between them. The germline V gene has CDR1 WSHSY and CDR2 SAAADI. The CDR3 nucleotides read TGCGCCAGCAGCCCTGAATCCGCGGGTGAAAAACTGTTTTTT. Protein product: CASSPESAGEKLFF.

This chain links TRBV18 with TRBJ2-7; 9 nucleotides match TRBD2. The DNA matches TRBJ2-1 better at its end, which makes the J call doubtful. In germline, CDR1 is KGHSH, CDR2 LQKENI. This CDR3 has 17 residues. This CDR3 reads CASSARRTGTSSSEQFF. CDR3 nucleotides: TGTGCCAGCTCAGCTCGGCGCACCGGGACTAGCTCTTCTGAGCAGTTCTTC.

The chain employs TRBV5-1 and TRBJ2-7; possibly TRBD1 for D (6 bases). The CDR3 consists of 16 residues. Germline V CDR1 and CDR2: SGHRS, YFSETQ. The V and J ends lost 1 base and 1 base respectively, with 15 bases between them. In nucleotides, the CDR3 is TGCGCCAGCAGCTTGTCTTTTGGGGGCACTTCCTACGAGCAGTACTTC. Residues: CASSLSFGGTSYEQYF.

The rearrangement links TRBV3-1 (or the pseudogene TRBV3-2) to TRBJ2-7; 7 bases are shared with TRBD1. V dropped 1 base and J dropped 3; count of bases not matched to a gene: 3. This CDR3 has 14 residues. Looked up from germline, CDR1 is LGHDT and CDR2 is YNNKEL (reference sequence). The CDR3 loop is CASSQASGGYEQYF. As DNA, the CDR3 is TGTGCCAGCAGCCAAGCTTCAGGGGGCTACGAGCAGTACTTC.

This chain links TRBV20-1 with TRBJ2-5; TRBD2 matches 12 bases. Germline V CDR1 and CDR2: DFQATT, SNEGSKA (reference sequence). This CDR3 has 16 residues. Unmatched junction bases numbered 7, after V lost 3 bases and J lost 2 bases. CDR3 region: CSASRTSGTRQETQYF. The CDR3, as DNA: TGCAGTGCTAGTCGGACTAGCGGGACCCGTCAAGAGACCCAGTACTTC.

The genes are TRBV6-5 and TRBJ1-3; D is unclear. The CDR3 runs to 13 residues. V lost 0 bases, J lost 8 bases, and 8 bases lay in between. CDR1 and CDR2 from the germline V gene are MNHEY and SVGAGI. CDR3 bases: TGTGCCAGCAGTTACTCGAATCGGGACACCATATATTTT. This gives the protein CASSYSNRDTIYF.

This clone was seen just once. The V gene is TRBV5-1, the J gene TRBJ1-5; D might be TRBD1 (5 bases). The CDR3 contains 14 residues. Between the trimmed V and J ends, which lost 0 bases and 7 bases, there was a span of 11 bases. The germline V gene encodes CDR1 SGHRS and CDR2 YFSETQ. Here the CDR3 reads CASSLDGGEQPQHF. As DNA, the CDR3 is TGCGCCAGCAGCTTGGACGGGGGAGAGCAGCCCCAGCATTTT.